The 26 T cell receptor beta chains listed next were all sequenced from one sample in a study of blood T cells in healthy people across ages. Primed by a sample-barcoded 5' primer and a J-beta primer mix, a second PCR proceeded for about 7 to 11 cycles. One entry per CDR3 protein results from TCRdb running MiXCR on the 5' RACE reads. The repertoire holds some 700,000 distinct CDR3 sequences, with 22% as singletons. The material sequenced was blood. Source of these receptors: a man aged 70 or older in good health.

This chain links TRBV27 with TRBJ2-3; TRBD2 matches 7 bases. The CDR3 loop spans 18 amino acids. Germline V lookup: CDR1 MNHEY, CDR2 SMNVEV (reference sequence). V was pared by 5 bases and J by 3 bases, with 17 bases of the junction left unmatched. In DNA, the CDR3 is TGTGCCAGCAGTCCATACCGACCAGCGGCGGGAGCGACAGATACGCAGTATTTT. Its protein is CASSPYRPAAGATDTQYF.

The J gene is TRBJ2-6, the V gene TRBV12-3 or TRBV12-4; unclear D gene. V lost 3 bases and J lost 4, with 10 bases in between. This CDR3 has 15 residues. The CDR3, as DNA: TGTGCCAGCAGTTTGGGTTCTACCGGGGCCAACGTCCTGACTTTC. Translated: CASSLGSTGANVLTF.

This clonotype was seen only a few times. The chain employs TRBV24-1 and TRBJ2-1; TRBD2 matches 12 bases. This CDR3 contains 18 residues. J gave up 2 bases and V 7 bases, and 11 bases lay outside the gene matches. Germline loops: CDR1 KGHDR, CDR2 SFDVKD. The CDR3 bases are TGTGCCACCAGCGGGGGACTAGCGGGCCCAAGCACCTACAATGAGCAGTTCTTC. Protein sequence: CATSGGLAGPSTYNEQFF.

CDR3 sequence reads: CASSIYRGTYEQYF. The DNA of the CDR3 is TGTGCCAGCAGTATTTACCGGGGGACCTACGAGCAGTACTTC. This chain joins TRBV28 and TRBJ2-5, with a tentative D call TRBD2 (6 bases). Judging by the DNA end, TRBJ2-7 fits better; the J call may be wrong. There are 14 residues in the CDR3. CDR1 MDHEN and CDR2 SYDVKM come from the germline V gene.

This clonotype was seen a few times. J is TRBJ2-5 and V is TRBV28; a weak D match, TRBD1 (6 bases). The tail of the sequence fits TRBJ2-1 better, so the J call may be wrong. The CDR3 extends over 14 amino acids. Germline V gene data show CDR1 as MDHEN and CDR2 as SYDVKM. The CDR3 DNA follows: TGTGCCAGCTATAGGGACACCAAATCCCGTGAGCAGTTCTTC. Translating it yields CASYRDTKSREQFF.

The chain couples TRBV24-1 to TRBJ2-1, with D maybe TRBD2 (6 bases). V lost 0 bases and J lost 4, with 9 bases in between. CDR3 length: 15 amino acids. Germline CDR1 KGHDR, CDR2 SFDVKD. DNA of the CDR3: TGTGCCACCAGTGATTTGCGGGGGATTTACAATGAGCAGTTCTTC. It codes for CATSDLRGIYNEQFF.

This clonotype was seen more than once but under ten times. This sequence joins TRBV2 and TRBJ1-2; a weak D match, TRBD1 (6 bases). V lost 4 bases and J lost 8, with 11 bases in between. The CDR3 contains 12 residues. The germline gives CDR1 SNHLY, CDR2 FYNNEI. As DNA, the CDR3 is TGTGCCAGCAGTGGGGGCAGGGGAGGCTACACCTTC. Translation: CASSGGRGGYTF.

This clonotype showed up just a few times. In DNA, the CDR3 is TGTGCCAGCAGGTTGGGGACTCTGAACACTGAAGCTTTCTTT. Encoded protein: CASRLGTLNTEAFF. V is TRBV6-1 and J is TRBJ1-1, with D possibly TRBD1 on 5 matching bases. V shed 6 bases and J shed 0 bases, with 11 bases lying between them. This CDR3 is built from 14 residues. Germline CDR1 and CDR2: MNHNS and SASEGT.

The J gene is TRBJ1-1, the V gene TRBV24-1; D is possibly TRBD1 (6 bases). The CDR3 runs to 13 residues. V was trimmed by 4 bases and J by 7 bases, leaving 12 bases between them. Germline CDR1 and CDR2: KGHDR and SFDVKD. The CDR3 sequence is CATSDPRQDEAFF. CDR3 DNA: TGTGCCACCAGTGACCCACGACAGGATGAAGCTTTCTTT.

This chain connects TRBV15 to TRBJ2-3; 9 nucleotides match TRBD1. Germline trimming cut 6 bases from V and 1 base from J; bases unmatched to any gene: 8. CDR3 length equals 16 residues. In germline, CDR1 is LNHNV, CDR2 YYDKDF (reference sequence). The CDR3 DNA follows: TGTGCCACCAGTACCGCCTGGACAGGGGGCACAGATACGCAGTATTTT. Translation: CATSTAWTGGTDTQYF. The full variable domain, in which reference TRBV15 and TRBJ2-3 provide the parts outside the CDR3, is DAMVIQNPRYQVTQFGKPVTLSCSQTLNHNVMYWYQQKSSQAPKLLFHYYDKDFNNEADTPDNFQSRRPNTSFCFLDIRSPGLGDTAMYLCATSTAWTGGTDTQYFGPGTRLTVL.

This clonotype appeared a few times. This chain joins TRBV28 and TRBJ2-5; tentatively, D is TRBD1 or TRBD2 (5 bases each). Trimming removed 5 bases at V and 4 bases at J, with 14 bases between. The CDR3 has 14 residues. Germline V gene sequence: CDR1 MDHEN, CDR2 SYDVKM. The CDR3 nucleotides are TGTGCCAGCAGTCGAGGGCAGGGAAGAGAGACCCAGTACTTC. Translation gives CASSRGQGRETQYF.

This clonotype was detected a few times. It is likely a read error, because the conserved phenylalanine at the end of the CDR3 is missing. This sequence joins TRBV5-6 and TRBJ1-2; perhaps TRBD1 as D (5 bases). The V and J ends lost 0 bases and 5 bases respectively, with 26 bases between them. The V gene's germline CDR1 is SGHDT and CDR2 YYEEEE. The CDR3 totals 19 residues. CDR3 protein: CASSLVTFIGDLSFYGYTV. The DNA of the CDR3 is TGTGCCAGCAGCTTGGTAACGTTTATCGGGGACCTAAGCTTTTATGGCTACACCGTC.

This clonotype was detected a few times. The chain carries TRBV7-2 and TRBJ2-5, with D uncertain. Trimming took off 5 bases at V and 2 bases at J, with 12 bases between the two ends. The CDR3 totals 14 residues. Germline lookup yields CDR1 SGHTA and CDR2 FQGNSA. The CDR3 coding sequence is TGTGCCAGCAGCCCCTCGAGGCAGCAAGAGACCCAGTACTTC. Its protein product is CASSPSRQQETQYF. Based on the CDR3 plus reference TRBV7-2 and TRBJ2-5, the full variable domain is GAGVSQSPSNKVTEKGKDVELRCDPISGHTALYWYRQSLGQGLEFLIYFQGNSAPDKSGLPSDRFSAERTGGSVSTLTIQRTQQEDSAVYLCASSPSRQQETQYFGPGTRLLVL.

This clonotype was seen a few times. CDR3 in DNA: TGCAGTGCCCTTACCCCGGGACGTAGTGGCCCCCAGTACTTC. Amino acids: CSALTPGRSGPQYF. This chain links TRBV20-1 with TRBJ2-1; perhaps D is TRBD1 or TRBD2 (5 bases each). The J call is uncertain, as TRBJ2-5 better fits the DNA end. CDR1 is DFQATT and CDR2 is SNEGSKA in the germline V gene (reference sequence). The CDR3 covers 14 residues.

A word on this clonotype: Since the CDR3 does not end with the conserved phenylalanine or tryptophan, this likely comes from a read error. The chain carries TRBV5-1 and TRBJ2-3; no reliable D call. The CDR3 extends over 12 amino acids. Germline-derived CDR1 and CDR2 are SGHRS and YFSETQ. Trimming took off 0 bases at V and 9 bases at J, with 8 bases between the two ends. The CDR3 DNA reads as TGCGCCAGCAGCTTGGACCTTGGGACGCAGTATCTT. Protein sequence: CASSLDLGTQYL.

This clonotype was seen only a few times. The chain uses TRBV20-1 and TRBJ1-5; possibly TRBD1 for D (6 bases). CDR3 length: 13 amino acids. CDR1 is DFQATT, CDR2 SNEGSKA, per germline (reference sequence). V was cut by 3 bases and J by 7 bases, with 13 bases left in between. The chain's CDR3 is CSARDSPQQPQHF. In DNA, the CDR3 is TGCAGTGCTAGGGACAGTCCCCAACAGCCCCAGCATTTT.

The rearrangement uses TRBV6-5 and TRBJ2-7, with D possibly matching TRBD1 (6 bases). The J call is doubtful: the DNA matches TRBJ2-1 better. The CDR3 sequence is 13 residues long. The germline gives CDR1 MNHEY, CDR2 SVGAGI. The CDR3 bases are TGTGCCAGCAGTTTAAGAACAGGGAATGAGCAGTTCTTC. This gives the protein CASSLRTGNEQFF.

The V call is TRBV6-4, the J call TRBJ2-3; possible D gene TRBD2, 7 bases. Germline CDR1 and CDR2: MRHNA and SNTAGT. This CDR3 has 16 residues. V lost 0 bases and J lost 2, with 12 bases in between. Here the CDR3 reads CASSDSVAGATDTQYF. The CDR3 coding sequence is TGTGCCAGCAGTGACTCTGTTGCGGGGGCCACAGATACGCAGTATTTT.

This clonotype was seen more than once but under ten times. This sequence joins TRBV6-5 and TRBJ2-7; D perhaps matches TRBD1 (6 bases). This CDR3 spans 15 amino acids. Germline CDR1 is MNHEY and CDR2 is SVGAGI. Trimming removed 6 bases at V and 13 bases at J, with 28 bases between. CDR3 nucleotide sequence: TGTGCCAGCAGACCCAACCCCGACAATCCAGGGGCCCAATACTTC. It is translated as CASRPNPDNPGAQYF.

The J gene is TRBJ2-3, the V gene TRBV12-3 or TRBV12-4, with 12 bases lining up with TRBD2. The CDR3 contains 16 residues. J gave up 2 bases and V 4 bases, and 4 bases lay outside the gene matches. The CDR3 sequence is CASSSGLAGYTDTQYF. The CDR3 bases are TGTGCCAGCAGTTCAGGACTAGCGGGGTACACAGATACGCAGTATTTT.

In this sample, this clonotype turned up once. The rearrangement joins TRBV28 to TRBJ2-7; TRBD2 is a possible D gene (6 bases). Germline CDR1 and CDR2: MDHEN and SYDVKM. V lost 6 bases and J lost 3, with 12 bases in between. This CDR3 contains 13 residues. In DNA, the CDR3 is TGTGCCAGCAGGGCTGGGCGGGACTACGAGCAGTACTTC. This gives the protein CASRAGRDYEQYF.

The V and J genes are TRBV20-1 and TRBJ2-7; D possibly corresponds to TRBD1 (6 bases). V was trimmed by 5 bases and J by 3 bases, leaving 14 bases between them. There are 13 residues in the CDR3. The germline V gene has CDR1 DFQATT and CDR2 SNEGSKA (reference sequence). The CDR3 DNA reads TGCAGTGCTGGATCCCGACAGGACTACGAGCAGTACTTC. Translation: CSAGSRQDYEQYF.

The chain employs TRBV12-3 or TRBV12-4 and TRBJ1-4; 9 positions match TRBD1. This CDR3 spans 15 amino acids. The V and J ends lost 8 bases and 11 bases, in that order; junction bases with no gene match: 15. Written as DNA, the CDR3 is TGTGCCAGCTCCCCTGGGACAGGGTTCAATAAGAAACTGTTTTTT. Translated, it gives CASSPGTGFNKKLFF.

This chain uses TRBV2 with TRBJ2-3; D uncertain. CDR1 is SNHLY and CDR2 is FYNNEI in the germline V gene. V shed 4 bases and J shed 0 bases, with 11 bases lying between them. The CDR3 is 15 residues long. The CDR3 region is CASSGQQLSTDTQYF. For the CDR3, the DNA is TGTGCCAGCAGTGGCCAGCAACTTAGCACAGATACGCAGTATTTT. Full variable domain (remainder filled in from reference TRBV2 and TRBJ2-3): EPEVTQTPSHQVTQMGQEVILRCVPISNHLYFYWYRQILGQKVEFLVSFYNNEISEKSEIFDDQFSVERPDGSNFTLKIRSTKLEDSAMYFCASSGQQLSTDTQYFGPGTRLTVL.

As regards this clonotype: A much bigger clone sits one base away, suggesting this may be a read error. The chain is built from TRBV18 and TRBJ1-2; D remains unclear. Per the germline V gene, CDR1 is KGHSH and CDR2 is LQKENI. The CDR3 is made up of 14 amino acids. CDR3 nucleotides: TGTGCCAGCCCACCGGGTACCCAGAACTATGGCTACACCTTC. Residues: CASPPGTQNYGYTF.

This clonotype was detected only a few times. The rearrangement links TRBV20-1 to TRBJ1-1; D might be TRBD1 (6 bases). The CDR3 loop spans 12 amino acids. Germline V lookup: CDR1 DFQATT, CDR2 SNEGSKA (reference sequence). V gave up 5 bases and J gave up 4 bases, with 11 bases separating them. CDR3 bases: TGCAGTGCTGCTACAGGGACCACTGAAGCTTTCTTT. Translated, it gives CSAATGTTEAFF.